This T cell receptor beta chain was sequenced in a study of T-cell memory formation after mild COVID-19. Findings and caveats of the study: Confirmation was lacking for SARS-CoV-2 specificity of second-wave clones that peaked on day 37.

This clonotype was recorded a few times. The antigen remains undetermined. The V end was cut by 7 bases, the J end by 0 bases, with 18 bases between. CDR1 and CDR2 from the germline V gene are MNHNS and SASEGT. This CDR3 is built from 16 residues. TCRdb ran MiXCR on the 5' RACE reads and lists one entry per CDR3 protein. Among roughly 620,000 distinct CDR3 sequences listed, about a sixth were seen once. The source material was PBMCs or a T cell subset sorted from them (not recorded which). The TCR originated in an adult woman who had mild COVID-19 (a few samples of this study predate the infection). Cell type and time point are not known. The chain employs TRBV6-1 and TRBJ1-2; the D gene is possibly TRBD1 (6 bases). CDR3 DNA: TGTGCCAGCAACGGGGGCCTTTATTTAGCTAACTATGGCTACACCTTC. Its translation is CASNGGLYLANYGYTF.